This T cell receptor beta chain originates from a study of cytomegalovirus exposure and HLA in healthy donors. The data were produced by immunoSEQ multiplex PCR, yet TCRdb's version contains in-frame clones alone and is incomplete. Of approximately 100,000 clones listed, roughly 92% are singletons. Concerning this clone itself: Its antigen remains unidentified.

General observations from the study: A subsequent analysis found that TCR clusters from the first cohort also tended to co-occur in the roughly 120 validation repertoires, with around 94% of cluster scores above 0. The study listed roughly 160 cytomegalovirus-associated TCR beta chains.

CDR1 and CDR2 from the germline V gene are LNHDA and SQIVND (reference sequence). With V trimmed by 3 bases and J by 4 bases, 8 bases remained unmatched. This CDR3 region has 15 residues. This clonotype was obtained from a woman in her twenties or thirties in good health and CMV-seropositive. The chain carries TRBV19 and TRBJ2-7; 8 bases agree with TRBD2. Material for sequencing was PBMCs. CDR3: CASSMVTSAIYEQYF. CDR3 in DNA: TGTGCCAGTAGTATGGTGACTAGCGCGATATACGAGCAGTACTTC.